The clone carrying this T cell receptor beta chain occurred a few times. The antigen is unknown. The sample originates from a study of blood T cells in healthy people across ages. CDR3 size: 14 residues. V was trimmed by 1 base and J by 4 bases, leaving 5 bases between them. CDR1 and CDR2 from the germline V gene are LGHNA and YNFKEQ. With a J-beta primer mix and a sample-barcoded 5' primer, a second PCR ran roughly 6 to 11 cycles. Each cDNA molecule received a tag from a template-switch adaptor that had 12 random nucleotides. TCRdb independently ran MiXCR on the 5' RACE reads; one entry per CDR3 protein. The table records 730,000 or so distinct CDR3 sequences, roughly 45% of them present only once. Study-wide points: It was held that the diversity estimates obtained from one million T cells were underestimates. Roughly linear declines in TCR beta diversity per million T cells occurred with age.

The rearrangement joins TRBV4-2 to TRBJ1-6, with D possibly TRBD1 on 5 matching bases. The sequencing sample was made of blood. The sequence was obtained from a woman aged 55-70 years in good health. The CDR3 loop reads CASSQGQYNSPLHF. The CDR3 DNA reads TGTGCCAGCAGCCAAGGACAGTATAATTCACCCCTCCACTTT.